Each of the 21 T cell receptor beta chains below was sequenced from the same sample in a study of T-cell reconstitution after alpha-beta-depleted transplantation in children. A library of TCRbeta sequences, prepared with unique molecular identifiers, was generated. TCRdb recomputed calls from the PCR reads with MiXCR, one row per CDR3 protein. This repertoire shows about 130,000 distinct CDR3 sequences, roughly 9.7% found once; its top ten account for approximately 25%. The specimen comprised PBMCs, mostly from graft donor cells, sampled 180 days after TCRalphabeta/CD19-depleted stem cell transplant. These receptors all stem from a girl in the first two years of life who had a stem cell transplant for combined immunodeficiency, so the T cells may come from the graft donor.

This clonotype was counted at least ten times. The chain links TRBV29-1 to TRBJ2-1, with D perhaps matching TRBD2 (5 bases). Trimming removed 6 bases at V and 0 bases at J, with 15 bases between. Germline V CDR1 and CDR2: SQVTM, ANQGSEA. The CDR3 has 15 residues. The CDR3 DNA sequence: TGCAGCGTCGAGGGAGCAGAGAGCTCCTACAATGAGCAGTTCTTC. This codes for CSVEGAESSYNEQFF.

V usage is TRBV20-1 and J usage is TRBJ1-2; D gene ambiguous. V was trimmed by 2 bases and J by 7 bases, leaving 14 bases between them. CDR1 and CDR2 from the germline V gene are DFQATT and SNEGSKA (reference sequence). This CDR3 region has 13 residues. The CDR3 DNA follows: TGCAGTGCTAGACCCCCCGGAACCGGTGGCTACACCTTC. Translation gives CSARPPGTGGYTF.

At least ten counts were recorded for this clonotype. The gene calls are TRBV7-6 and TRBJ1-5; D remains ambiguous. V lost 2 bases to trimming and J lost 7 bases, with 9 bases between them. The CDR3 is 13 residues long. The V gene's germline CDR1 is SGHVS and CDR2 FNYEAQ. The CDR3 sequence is CASSLMSHQPQHF. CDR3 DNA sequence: TGTGCCAGCAGCTTAATGTCCCACCAGCCCCAGCATTTT.

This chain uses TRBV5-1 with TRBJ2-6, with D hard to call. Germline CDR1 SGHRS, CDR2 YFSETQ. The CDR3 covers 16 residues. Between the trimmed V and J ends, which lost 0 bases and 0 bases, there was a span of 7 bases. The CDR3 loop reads CASSLAKSSGANVLTF. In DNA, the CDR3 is TGCGCCAGCAGCTTGGCCAAGAGCTCTGGGGCCAACGTCCTGACTTTC.

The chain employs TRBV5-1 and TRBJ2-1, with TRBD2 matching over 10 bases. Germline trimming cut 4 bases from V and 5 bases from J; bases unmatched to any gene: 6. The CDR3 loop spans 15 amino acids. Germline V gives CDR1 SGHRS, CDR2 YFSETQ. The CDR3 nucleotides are TGCGCCAGCAGCCCTACTAGCGGGGCCCACAATGAGCAGTTCTTC. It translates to CASSPTSGAHNEQFF.

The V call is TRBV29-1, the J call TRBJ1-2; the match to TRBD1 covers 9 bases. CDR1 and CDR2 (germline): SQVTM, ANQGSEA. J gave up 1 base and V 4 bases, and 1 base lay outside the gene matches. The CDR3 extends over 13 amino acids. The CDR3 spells CSVGQGGNYGYTF. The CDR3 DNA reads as TGCAGCGTTGGACAGGGGGGTAACTATGGCTACACCTTC.

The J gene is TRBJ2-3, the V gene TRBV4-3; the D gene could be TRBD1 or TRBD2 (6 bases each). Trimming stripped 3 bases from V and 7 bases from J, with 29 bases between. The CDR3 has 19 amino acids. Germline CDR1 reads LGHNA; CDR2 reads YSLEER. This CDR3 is CASSQGGGSIPSPQHTQYF. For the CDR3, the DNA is TGCGCCAGCAGCCAGGGGGGCGGGTCCATTCCCTCCCCACAGCATACGCAGTATTTT.

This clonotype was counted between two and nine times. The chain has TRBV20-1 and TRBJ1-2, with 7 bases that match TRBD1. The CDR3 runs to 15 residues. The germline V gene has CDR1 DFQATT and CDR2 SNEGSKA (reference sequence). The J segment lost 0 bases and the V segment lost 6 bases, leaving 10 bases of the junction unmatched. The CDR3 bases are TGCAGTGCCCCAGGGGGGTTAGGCCCTAACTATGGCTACACCTTC. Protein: CSAPGGLGPNYGYTF.

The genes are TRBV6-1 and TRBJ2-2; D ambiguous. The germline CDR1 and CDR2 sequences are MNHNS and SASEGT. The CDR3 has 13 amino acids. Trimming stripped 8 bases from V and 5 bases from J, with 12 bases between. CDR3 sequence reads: CASSLVATGELFF. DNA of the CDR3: TGTGCCAGCTCGTTGGTGGCGACCGGGGAGCTGTTTTTT.

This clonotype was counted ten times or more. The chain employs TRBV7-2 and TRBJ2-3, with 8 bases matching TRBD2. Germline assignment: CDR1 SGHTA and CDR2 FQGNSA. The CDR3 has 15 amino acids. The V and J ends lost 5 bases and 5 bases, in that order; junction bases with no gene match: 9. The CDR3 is CASSISAGDGDTQYF. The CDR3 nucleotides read TGTGCCAGCAGCATATCAGCGGGAGATGGAGATACGCAGTATTTT.

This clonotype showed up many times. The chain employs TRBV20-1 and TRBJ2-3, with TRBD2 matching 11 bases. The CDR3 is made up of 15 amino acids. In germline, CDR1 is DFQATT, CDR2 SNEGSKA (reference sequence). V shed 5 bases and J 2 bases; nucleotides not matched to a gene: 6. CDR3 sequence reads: CSAVRLAGTTDTQYF. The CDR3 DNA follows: TGCAGTGCTGTGAGACTAGCGGGGACCACAGATACGCAGTATTTT.

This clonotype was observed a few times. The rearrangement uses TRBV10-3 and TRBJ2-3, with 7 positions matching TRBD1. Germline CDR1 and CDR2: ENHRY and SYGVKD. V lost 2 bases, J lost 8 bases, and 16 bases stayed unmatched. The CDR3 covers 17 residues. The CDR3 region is CAISERGRGRGLSTQYF. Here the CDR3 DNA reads TGTGCCATCAGTGAGAGGGGGAGAGGAAGGGGGCTGAGTACGCAGTATTTT.

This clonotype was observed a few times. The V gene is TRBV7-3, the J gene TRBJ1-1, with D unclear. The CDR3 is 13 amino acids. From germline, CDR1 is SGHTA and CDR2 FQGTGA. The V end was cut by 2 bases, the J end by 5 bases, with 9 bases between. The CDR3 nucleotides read TGTGCCAGCAGCTTATTAGCCGAGACTGAAGCTTTCTTT. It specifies CASSLLAETEAFF.

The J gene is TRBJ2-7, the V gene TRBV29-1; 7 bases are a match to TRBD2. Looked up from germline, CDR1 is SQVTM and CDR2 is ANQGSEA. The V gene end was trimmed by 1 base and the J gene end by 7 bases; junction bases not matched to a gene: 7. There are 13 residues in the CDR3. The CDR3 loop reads CSVEGAGLPEQYF. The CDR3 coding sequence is TGCAGCGTTGAAGGAGCGGGGCTCCCGGAGCAGTACTTC.

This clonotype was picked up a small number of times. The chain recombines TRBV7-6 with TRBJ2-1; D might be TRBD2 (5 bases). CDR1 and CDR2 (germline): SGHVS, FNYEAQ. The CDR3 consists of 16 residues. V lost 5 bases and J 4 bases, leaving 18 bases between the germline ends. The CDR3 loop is CASSPQFRGFYNEQFF. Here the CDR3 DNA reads TGTGCCAGCAGCCCCCAGTTTCGAGGGTTTTACAATGAGCAGTTCTTC.

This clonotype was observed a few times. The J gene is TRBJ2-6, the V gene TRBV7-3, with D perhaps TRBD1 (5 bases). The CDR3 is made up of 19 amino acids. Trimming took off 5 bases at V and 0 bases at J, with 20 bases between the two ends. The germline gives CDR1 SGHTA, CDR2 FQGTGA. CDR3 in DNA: TGTGCCAGCAGCCCCCCCCTGACAGACCCGACCTCTGGGGCCAACGTCCTGACTTTC. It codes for CASSPPLTDPTSGANVLTF. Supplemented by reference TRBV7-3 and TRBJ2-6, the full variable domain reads GAGVSQTPSNKVTEKGKYVELRCDPISGHTALYWYRQSLGQGPEFLIYFQGTGAADDSGLPNDRFFAVRPEGSVSTLKIQRTERGDSAVYLCASSPPLTDPTSGANVLTFGAGSRLTVL.

CDR3 protein: CSVEKINTGELFF. The CDR3 bases are TGCAGCGTTGAAAAGATTAACACCGGGGAGCTGTTTTTT. The chain employs TRBV29-1 and TRBJ2-2, with D unresolved. The CDR3 contains 13 residues. Germline V gene sequence: CDR1 SQVTM, CDR2 ANQGSEA. V was cut by 2 bases and J by 2 bases, with 6 bases left in between.

The CDR3 DNA reads as TGCAGCGTCCGTGGGTGGGGGCGCGGTGGCTACACCTTC. This gives the protein CSVRGWGRGGYTF. This chain uses TRBV29-1 with TRBJ1-2, with D possibly TRBD1 on 6 matching bases. CDR3 length: 13 amino acids. Deletions cut 6 bases from V and 7 bases from J, with 18 bases between. Germline CDR1 SQVTM, CDR2 ANQGSEA.

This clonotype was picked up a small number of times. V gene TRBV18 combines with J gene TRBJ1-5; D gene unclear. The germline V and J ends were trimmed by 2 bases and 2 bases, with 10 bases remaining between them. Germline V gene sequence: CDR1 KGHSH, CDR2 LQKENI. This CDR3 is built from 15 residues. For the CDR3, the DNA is TGTGCCAGCTCACCAACCGGAGTGGGCAATCAGCCCCAGCATTTT. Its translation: CASSPTGVGNQPQHF.

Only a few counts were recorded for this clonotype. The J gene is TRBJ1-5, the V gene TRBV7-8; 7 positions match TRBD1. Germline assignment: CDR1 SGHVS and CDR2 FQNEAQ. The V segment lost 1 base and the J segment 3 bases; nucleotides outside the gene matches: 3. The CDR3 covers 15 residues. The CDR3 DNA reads TGTGCCAGCAGCTTAGACAGGGGCCTCAATCAGCCCCAGCATTTT. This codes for CASSLDRGLNQPQHF.

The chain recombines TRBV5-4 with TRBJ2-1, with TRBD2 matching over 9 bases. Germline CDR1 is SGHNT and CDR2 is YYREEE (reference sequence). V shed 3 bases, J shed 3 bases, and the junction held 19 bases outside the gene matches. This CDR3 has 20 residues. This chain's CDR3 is CASSSPGGGGAVVGYNEQFF. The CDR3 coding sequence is TGTGCCAGCAGCTCCCCCGGAGGCGGGGGGGCCGTAGTGGGCTACAATGAGCAGTTCTTC.